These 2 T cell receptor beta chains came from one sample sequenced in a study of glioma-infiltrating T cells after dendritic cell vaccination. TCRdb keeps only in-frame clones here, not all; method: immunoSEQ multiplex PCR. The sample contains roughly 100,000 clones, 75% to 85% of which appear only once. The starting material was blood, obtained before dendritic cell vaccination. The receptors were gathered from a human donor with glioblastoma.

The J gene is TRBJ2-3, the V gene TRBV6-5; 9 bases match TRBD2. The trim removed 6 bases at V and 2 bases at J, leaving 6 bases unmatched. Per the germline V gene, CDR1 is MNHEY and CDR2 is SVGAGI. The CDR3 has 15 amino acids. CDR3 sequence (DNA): TGTGCCAGCAGGCACCCGGGACTAGCCACAGATACGCAGTATTTT. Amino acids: CASRHPGLATDTQYF.

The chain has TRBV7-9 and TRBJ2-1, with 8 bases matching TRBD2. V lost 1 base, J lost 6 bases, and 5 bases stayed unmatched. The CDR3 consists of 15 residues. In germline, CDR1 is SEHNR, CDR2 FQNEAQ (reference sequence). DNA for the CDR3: TGTGCCAGCAGCTTAGGTAGCGGGGTTATCAATGAGCAGTTCTTC. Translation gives CASSLGSGVINEQFF.